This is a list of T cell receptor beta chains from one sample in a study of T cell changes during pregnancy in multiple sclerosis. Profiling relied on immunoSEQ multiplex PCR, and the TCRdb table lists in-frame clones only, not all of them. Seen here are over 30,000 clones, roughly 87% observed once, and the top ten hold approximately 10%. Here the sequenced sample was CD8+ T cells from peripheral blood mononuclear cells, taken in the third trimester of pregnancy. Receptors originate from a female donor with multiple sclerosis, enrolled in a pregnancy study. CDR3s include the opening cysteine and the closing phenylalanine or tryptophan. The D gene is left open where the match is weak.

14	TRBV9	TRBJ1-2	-	CASSVRSGDGGYTF	TGTGCCAGCAGCGTACGGTCCGGGGATGGGGGCTACACCTTC
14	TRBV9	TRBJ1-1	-	CASSGQEVSTEAFF	TGTGCCAGCAGCGGTCAGGAGGTTAGTACTGAAGCTTTCTTT
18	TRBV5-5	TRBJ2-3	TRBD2	CASSLGPLAGGRTDTQYF	TGTGCCAGCAGCTTGGGACCACTAGCGGGGGGCCGCACAGATACGCAGTATTTT
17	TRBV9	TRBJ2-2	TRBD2	CASSVRTSDMVTGELFF	TGTGCCAGCAGCGTAAGGACTAGCGATATGGTAACCGGGGAGCTGTTTTTT
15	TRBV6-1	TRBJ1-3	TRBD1	CASSVGTGGGNTIYF	TGTGCCAGCAGTGTCGGGACAGGGGGGGGAAACACCATATATTTT
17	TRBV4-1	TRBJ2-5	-	CASSQDAGTPPQETQYF	TGCGCCAGCAGCCAAGATGCGGGTACCCCGCCCCAAGAGACCCAGTACTTC
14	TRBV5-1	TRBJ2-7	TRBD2	CASSSSGSAYEQYF	TGCGCCAGCAGCTCTAGCGGTTCTGCCTACGAGCAGTACTTC
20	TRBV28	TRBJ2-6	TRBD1	CASRYRDRYHFTGGANVLTF	TGTGCCAGCAGGTACCGGGACAGGTATCATTTTACGGGAGGGGCCAACGTCCTGACTTTC
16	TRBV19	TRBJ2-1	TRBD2	CASSRDSGNRYNEQFF	TGTGCCAGTAGTAGAGATAGCGGGAATCGATACAATGAGCAGTTCTTC
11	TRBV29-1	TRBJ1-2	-	CSVESRHGYTF	TGCAGCGTTGAATCGAGGCATGGCTACACCTTC
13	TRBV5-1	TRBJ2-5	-	CASSLLYSETQYF	TGCGCCAGCAGCTTGTTATACAGTGAGACCCAGTACTTC
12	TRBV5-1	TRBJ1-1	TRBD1	CASSWDRAEAFF	TGCGCCAGCAGCTGGGACAGGGCTGAAGCTTTCTTT
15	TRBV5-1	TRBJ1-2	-	CASSLGQVKESGYTF	TGCGCCAGCAGCTTGGGACAGGTAAAGGAATCTGGCTACACCTTC
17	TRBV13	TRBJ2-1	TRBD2	CASSLAGGLAGYNEQFF	TGTGCCAGCAGCTTAGCGGGCGGGCTAGCGGGGTACAATGAGCAGTTCTTC
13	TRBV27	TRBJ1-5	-	CASWGGLFQPQHF	TGTGCCAGCTGGGGGGGGCTCTTCCAGCCCCAGCATTTT
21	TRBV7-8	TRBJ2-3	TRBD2	CASSSQRLAGPSKKGTDTQYF	TGTGCCAGCAGCTCCCAAAGACTAGCGGGGCCGTCTAAAAAGGGGACAGATACGCAGTATTTT
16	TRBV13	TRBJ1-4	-	CASSLARDGGNEKLFF	TGTGCCAGCAGCTTAGCCCGGGACGGGGGTAATGAAAAACTGTTTTTT